This entry concerns a single T cell receptor (beta chain). Its specificity is unknown. The data originate from a study of monozygotic twins with cystic fibrosis. Study in general: Approximately 2.8 micrograms of fragmented DNA underwent roughly 15 PCR cycles for library preparation.

V gave up 2 bases and J gave up 7 bases, with 11 bases separating them. The CDR3 covers 13 residues. Germline V CDR1 and CDR2: MDHEN, SYDVKM. Study-level results: Age, concordance and disease severity did not associate with shared CDR3 numbers. In 13 of 16 pairs, V gene usage was closest to the co-twin's.

Profiled with immunoSEQ multiplex PCR; TCRdb holds only in-frame clones, not every one. The sample lists roughly 20,000 clones, about 97% occurring once. This clonotype was sampled from a woman under 40 with cystic fibrosis. The gene calls are TRBV28 and TRBJ1-2, with D perhaps TRBD1 (5 bases). The sample consisted of blood. CDR3 nucleotide sequence: TGTGCCAGCAGTTTAGTCCAGGGCGCTGGCTACACCTTC. Its protein product is CASSLVQGAGYTF.